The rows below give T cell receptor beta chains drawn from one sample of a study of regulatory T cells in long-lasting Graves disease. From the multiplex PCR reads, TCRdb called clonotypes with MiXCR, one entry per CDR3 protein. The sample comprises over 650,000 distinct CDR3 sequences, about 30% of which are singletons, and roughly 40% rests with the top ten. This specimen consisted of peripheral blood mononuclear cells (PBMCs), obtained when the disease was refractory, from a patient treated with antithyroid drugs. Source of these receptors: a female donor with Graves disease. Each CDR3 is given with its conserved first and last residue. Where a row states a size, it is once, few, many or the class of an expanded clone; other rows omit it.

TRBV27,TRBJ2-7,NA,CASSLYLGGVYEQYF
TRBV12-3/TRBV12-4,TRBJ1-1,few,CASSFPGGYTEAFF
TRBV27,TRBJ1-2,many,CASRLTGRDRGPNYGYTF
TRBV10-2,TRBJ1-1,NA,CASQQGLSGGAFF
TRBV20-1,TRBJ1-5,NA,CSVRTGVDNQPQHF
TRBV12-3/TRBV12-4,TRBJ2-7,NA,CASSPTDSSYEQYF
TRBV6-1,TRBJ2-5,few,CASSLGGAKETQYF
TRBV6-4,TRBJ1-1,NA,CASRETGRGTEAFF
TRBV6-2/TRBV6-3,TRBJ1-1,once,CASSEVPYLNTEAFF
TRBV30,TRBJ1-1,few,CAWSSGTGGAFF
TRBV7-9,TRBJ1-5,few,CASSYGIRDQPQHF
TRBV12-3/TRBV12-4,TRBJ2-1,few,CASSWDWWPEQFF
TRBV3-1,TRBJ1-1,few,CASRETGGLNTEAFF
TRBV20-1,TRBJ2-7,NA,CSARDGSGGVWQYF
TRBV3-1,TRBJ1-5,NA,CASSHLLGSNQPQHF
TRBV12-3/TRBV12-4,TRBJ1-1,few,CASSLQNEGGGTLAFF
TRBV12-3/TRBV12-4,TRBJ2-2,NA,CASSQSRDTPNTGELFF
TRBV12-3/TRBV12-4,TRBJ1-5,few,CASSWGDNQPQHF
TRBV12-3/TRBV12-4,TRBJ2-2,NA,CASSWGLARTRELFF
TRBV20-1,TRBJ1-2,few,CGTGQGFFGYTF
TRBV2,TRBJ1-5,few,CASSYQTDGNQPQHF
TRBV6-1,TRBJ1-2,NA,CASSETQGVGYTF
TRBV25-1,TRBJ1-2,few,CASSETIGQGAGYTF
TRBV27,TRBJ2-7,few,CASSYQGSHEQYF
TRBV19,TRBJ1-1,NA,CASSMSPVRDRGRDTFF
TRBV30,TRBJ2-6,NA,CAWDLSGANVLTF
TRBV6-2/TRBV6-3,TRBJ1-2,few,CASSSDRGQFYGYTF
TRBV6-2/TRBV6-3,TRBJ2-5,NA,CASSYIAETQYF
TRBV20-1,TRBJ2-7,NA,CSARVGQGVGEQYF